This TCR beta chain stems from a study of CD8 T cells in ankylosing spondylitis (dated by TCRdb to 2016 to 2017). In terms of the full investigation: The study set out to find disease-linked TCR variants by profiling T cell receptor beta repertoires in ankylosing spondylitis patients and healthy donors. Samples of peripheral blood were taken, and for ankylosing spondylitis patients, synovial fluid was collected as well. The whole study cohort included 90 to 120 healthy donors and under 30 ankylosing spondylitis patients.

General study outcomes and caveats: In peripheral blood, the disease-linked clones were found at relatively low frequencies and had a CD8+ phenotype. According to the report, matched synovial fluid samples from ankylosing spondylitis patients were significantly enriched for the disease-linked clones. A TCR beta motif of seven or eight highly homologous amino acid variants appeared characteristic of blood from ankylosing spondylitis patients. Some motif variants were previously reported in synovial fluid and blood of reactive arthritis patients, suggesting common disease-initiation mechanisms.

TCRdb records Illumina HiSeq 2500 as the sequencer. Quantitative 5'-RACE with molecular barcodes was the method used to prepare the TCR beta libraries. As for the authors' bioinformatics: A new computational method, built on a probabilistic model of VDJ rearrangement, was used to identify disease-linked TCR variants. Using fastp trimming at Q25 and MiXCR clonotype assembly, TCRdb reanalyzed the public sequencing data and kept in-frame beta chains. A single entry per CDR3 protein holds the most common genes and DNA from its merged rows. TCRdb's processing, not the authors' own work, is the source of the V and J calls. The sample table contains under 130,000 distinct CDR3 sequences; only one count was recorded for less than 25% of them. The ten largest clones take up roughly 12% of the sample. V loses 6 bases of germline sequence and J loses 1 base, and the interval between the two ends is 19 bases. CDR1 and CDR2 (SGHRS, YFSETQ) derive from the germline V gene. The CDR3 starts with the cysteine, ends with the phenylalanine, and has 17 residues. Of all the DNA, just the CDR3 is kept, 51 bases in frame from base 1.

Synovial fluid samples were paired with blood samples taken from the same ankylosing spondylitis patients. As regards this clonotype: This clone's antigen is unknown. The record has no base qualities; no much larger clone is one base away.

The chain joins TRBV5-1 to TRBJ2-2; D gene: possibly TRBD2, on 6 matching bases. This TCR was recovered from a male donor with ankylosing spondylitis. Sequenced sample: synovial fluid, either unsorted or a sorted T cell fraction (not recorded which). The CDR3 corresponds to CASTSDYSARNTGELFF. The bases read TGCGCCAGCACCTCGGACTATTCCGCGCGGAACACCGGGGAGCTGTTTTTT.